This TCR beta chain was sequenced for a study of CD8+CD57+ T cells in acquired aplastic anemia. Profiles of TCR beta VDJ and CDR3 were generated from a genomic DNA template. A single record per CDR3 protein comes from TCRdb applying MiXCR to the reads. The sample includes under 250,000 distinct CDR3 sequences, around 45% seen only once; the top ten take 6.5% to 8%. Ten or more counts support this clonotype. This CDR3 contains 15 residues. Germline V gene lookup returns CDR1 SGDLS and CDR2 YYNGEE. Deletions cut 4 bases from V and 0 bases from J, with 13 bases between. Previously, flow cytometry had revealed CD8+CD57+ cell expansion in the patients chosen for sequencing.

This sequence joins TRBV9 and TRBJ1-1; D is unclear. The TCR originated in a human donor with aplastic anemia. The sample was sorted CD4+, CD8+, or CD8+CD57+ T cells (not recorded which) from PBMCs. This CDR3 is CASSSLPPLNTEAFF. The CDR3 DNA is TGTGCCAGCAGCTCACTACCTCCTTTGAACACTGAAGCTTTCTTT.